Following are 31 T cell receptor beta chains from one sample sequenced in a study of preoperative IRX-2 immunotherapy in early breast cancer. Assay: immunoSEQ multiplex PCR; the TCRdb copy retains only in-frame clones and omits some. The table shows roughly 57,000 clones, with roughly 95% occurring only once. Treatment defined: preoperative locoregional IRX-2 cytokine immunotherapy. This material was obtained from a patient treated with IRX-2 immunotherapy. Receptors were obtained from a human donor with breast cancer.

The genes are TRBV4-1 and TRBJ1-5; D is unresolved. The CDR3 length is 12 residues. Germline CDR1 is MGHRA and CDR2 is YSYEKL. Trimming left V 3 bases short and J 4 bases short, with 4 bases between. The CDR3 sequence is CASSQGNQPQHF. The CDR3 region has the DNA TGCGCCAGCAGCCAGGGTAATCAGCCCCAGCATTTT.

CDR3 residues: CAISYGQGAGYGEAFF. As DNA, the CDR3 is TGTGCCATCAGTTACGGGCAGGGGGCCGGCTACGGTGAAGCTTTCTTT. The chain joins TRBV10-3 to TRBJ1-1, with 8 bases identical to TRBD1. Losses at the gene ends were 5 bases for V and 7 bases for J; bases not matched to a gene: 15. In germline, CDR1 is ENHRY, CDR2 SYGVKD. This CDR3 comprises 16 residues.

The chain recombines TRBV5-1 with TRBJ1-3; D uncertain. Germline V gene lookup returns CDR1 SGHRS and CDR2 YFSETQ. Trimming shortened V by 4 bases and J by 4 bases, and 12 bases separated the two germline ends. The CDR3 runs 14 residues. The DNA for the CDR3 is TGCGCCAGCAGCAGCGGCACATCCGGAAACACCATATATTTT. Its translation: CASSSGTSGNTIYF.

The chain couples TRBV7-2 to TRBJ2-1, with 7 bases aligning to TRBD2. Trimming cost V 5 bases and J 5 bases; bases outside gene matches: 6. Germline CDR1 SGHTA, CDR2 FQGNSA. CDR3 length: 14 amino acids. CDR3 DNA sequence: TGTGCCAGCAGCCGCGGGACTATGAACAATGAGCAGTTCTTC. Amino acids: CASSRGTMNNEQFF.

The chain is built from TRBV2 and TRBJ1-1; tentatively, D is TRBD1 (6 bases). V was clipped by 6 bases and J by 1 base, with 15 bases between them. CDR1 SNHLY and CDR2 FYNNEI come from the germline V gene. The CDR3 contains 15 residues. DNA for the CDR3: TGTGCCAGCAGCTTCTTGACAGGAACGAACACTGAAGCTTTCTTT. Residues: CASSFLTGTNTEAFF. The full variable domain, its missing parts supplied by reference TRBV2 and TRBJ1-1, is EPEVTQTPSHQVTQMGQEVILRCVPISNHLYFYWYRQILGQKVEFLVSFYNNEISEKSEIFDDQFSVERPDGSNFTLKIRSTKLEDSAMYFCASSFLTGTNTEAFFGQGTRLTVV.

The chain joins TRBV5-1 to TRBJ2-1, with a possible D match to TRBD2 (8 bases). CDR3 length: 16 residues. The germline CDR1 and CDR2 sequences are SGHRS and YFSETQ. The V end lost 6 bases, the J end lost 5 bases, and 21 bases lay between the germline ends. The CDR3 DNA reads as TGCGCCAGCACCCCCGGGAGGGGGCCATGGGACAATGAGCAGTTCTTC. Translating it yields CASTPGRGPWDNEQFF.

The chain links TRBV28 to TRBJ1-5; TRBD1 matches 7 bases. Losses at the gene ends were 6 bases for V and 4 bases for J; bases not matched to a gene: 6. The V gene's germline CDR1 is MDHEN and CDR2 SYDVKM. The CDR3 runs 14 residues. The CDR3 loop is CASSMTGLNQPQHF. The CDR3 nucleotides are TGTGCCAGCAGCATGACAGGGTTGAATCAGCCCCAGCATTTT.

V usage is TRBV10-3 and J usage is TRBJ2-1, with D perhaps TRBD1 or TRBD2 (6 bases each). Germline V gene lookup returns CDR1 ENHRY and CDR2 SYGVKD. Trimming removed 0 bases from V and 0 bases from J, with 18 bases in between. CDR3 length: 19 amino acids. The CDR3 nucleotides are TGTGCCATCAGTGAGTCACGGGGGCGATCCCTTAGCTCCTACAATGAGCAGTTCTTC. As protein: CAISESRGRSLSSYNEQFF.

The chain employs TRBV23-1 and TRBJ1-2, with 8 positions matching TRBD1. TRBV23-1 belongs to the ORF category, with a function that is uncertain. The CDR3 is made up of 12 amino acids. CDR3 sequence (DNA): TGCGTCCGGGAGACAGGGGCGTATGGCTACACCTTC. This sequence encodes CVRETGAYGYTF.

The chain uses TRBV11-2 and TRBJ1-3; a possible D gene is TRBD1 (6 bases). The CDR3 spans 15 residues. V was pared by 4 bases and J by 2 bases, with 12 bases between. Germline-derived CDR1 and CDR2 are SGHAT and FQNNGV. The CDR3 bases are TGTGCCAGCAGCTCGCTTCAGGGGCCTGGAAACACCATATATTTT. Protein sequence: CASSSLQGPGNTIYF. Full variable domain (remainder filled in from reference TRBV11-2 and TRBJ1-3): EAGVAQSPRYKIIEKRQSVAFWCNPISGHATLYWYQQILGQGPKLLIQFQNNGVVDDSQLPKDRFSAERLKGVDSTLKIQPAKLEDSAVYLCASSSLQGPGNTIYFGEGSWLTVV.

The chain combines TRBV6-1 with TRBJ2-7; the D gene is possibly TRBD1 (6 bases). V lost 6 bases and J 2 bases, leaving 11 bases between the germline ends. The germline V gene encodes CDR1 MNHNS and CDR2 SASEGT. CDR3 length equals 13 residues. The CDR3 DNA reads TGTGCCAGCAGAACAGGGAAGACCTACGAGCAGTACTTC. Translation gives CASRTGKTYEQYF.

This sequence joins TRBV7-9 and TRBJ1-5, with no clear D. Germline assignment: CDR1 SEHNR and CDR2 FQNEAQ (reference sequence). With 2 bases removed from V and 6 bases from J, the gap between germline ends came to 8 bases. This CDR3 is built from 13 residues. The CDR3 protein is CASSLYVGQPQHF. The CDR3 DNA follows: TGTGCCAGCAGCTTATATGTCGGTCAGCCCCAGCATTTT.

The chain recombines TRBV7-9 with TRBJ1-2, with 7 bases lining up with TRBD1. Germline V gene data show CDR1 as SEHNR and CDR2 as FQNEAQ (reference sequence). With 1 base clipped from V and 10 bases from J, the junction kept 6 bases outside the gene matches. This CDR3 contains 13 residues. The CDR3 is CASSLDATGAYTF. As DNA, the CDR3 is TGTGCCAGCAGCTTAGATGCTACAGGGGCCTACACCTTC.

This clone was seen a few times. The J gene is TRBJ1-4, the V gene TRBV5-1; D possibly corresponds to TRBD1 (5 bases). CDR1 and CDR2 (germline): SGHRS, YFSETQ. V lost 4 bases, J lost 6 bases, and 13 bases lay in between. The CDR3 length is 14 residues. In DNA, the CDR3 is TGCGCCAGCAGCGTGGAGGGGACGGATGAAAAACTGTTTTTT. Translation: CASSVEGTDEKLFF.

Here the CDR3 DNA reads TGTGCCAGCAGTTATCGGGGGCCCTACAATGAGCAGTTCTTC. It translates to CASSYRGPYNEQFF. The chain employs TRBV6-5 and TRBJ2-1, with D perhaps TRBD1 or TRBD2 (6 bases each). Trimming removed 3 bases at V and 2 bases at J, with 8 bases between. The CDR3 loop spans 14 amino acids. Looked up from germline, CDR1 is MNHEY and CDR2 is SVGAGI.

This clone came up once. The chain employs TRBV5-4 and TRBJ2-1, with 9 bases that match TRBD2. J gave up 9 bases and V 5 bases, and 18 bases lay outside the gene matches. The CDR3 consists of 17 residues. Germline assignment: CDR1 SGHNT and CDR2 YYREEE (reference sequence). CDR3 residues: CASSPWVGTSLTSEQFF. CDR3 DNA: TGTGCCAGCAGTCCCTGGGTCGGGACTAGCCTAACCAGTGAGCAGTTCTTC.

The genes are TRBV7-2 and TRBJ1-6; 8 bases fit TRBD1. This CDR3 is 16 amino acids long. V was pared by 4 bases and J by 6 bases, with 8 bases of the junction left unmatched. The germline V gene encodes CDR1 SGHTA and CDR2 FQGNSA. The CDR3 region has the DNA TGTGCCAGCAGCTACAGGGGACAGGTAGTTAATTCACCCCTCCACTTT. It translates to CASSYRGQVVNSPLHF.

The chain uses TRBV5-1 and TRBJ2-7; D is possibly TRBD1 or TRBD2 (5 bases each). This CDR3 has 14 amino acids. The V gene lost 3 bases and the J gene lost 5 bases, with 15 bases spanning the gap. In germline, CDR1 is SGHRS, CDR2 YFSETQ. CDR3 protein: CASSSSGTPDEQYF. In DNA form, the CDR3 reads TGCGCCAGCAGCTCCTCCGGGACCCCCGACGAGCAGTACTTC.

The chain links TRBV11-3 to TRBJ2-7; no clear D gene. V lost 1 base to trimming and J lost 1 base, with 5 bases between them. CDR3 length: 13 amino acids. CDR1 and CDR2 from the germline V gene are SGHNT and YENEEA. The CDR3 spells CASSLAGSYEQYF. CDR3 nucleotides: TGTGCCAGCAGCTTAGCGGGTTCCTACGAGCAGTACTTC.

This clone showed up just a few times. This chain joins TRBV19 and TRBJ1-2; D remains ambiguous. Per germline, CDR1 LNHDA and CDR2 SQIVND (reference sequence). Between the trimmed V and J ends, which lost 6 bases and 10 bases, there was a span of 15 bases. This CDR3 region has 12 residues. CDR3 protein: CASSLDRYAYTF. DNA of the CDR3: TGTGCCAGTAGCTTGGACCGATACGCCTACACCTTC.

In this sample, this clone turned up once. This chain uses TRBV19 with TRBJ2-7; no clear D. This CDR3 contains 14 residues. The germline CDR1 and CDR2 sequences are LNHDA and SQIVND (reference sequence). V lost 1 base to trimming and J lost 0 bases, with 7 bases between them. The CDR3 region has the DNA TGTGCCAGTAGTATAGGTGGCAACTCCTACGAGCAGTACTTC. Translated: CASSIGGNSYEQYF. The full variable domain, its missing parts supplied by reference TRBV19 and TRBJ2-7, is DGGITQSPKYLFRKEGQNVTLSCEQNLNHDAMYWYRQDPGQGLRLIYYSQIVNDFQKGDIAEGYSVSREKKESFPLTVTSAQKNPTAFYLCASSIGGNSYEQYFGPGTRLTVT.

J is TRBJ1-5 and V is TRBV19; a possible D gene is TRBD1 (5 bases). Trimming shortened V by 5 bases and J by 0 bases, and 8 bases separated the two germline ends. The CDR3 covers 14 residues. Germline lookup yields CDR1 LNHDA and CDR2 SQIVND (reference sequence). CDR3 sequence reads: CASSPGYSNQPQHF. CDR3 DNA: TGTGCCAGTAGTCCAGGGTATAGCAATCAGCCCCAGCATTTT.

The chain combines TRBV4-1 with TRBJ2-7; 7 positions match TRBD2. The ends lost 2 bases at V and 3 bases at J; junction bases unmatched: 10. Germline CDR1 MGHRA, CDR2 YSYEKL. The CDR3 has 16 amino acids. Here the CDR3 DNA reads TGCGCCAGCAGCCAAAACTGGGGGGAGGGGAGCTACGAGCAGTACTTC. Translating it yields CASSQNWGEGSYEQYF.

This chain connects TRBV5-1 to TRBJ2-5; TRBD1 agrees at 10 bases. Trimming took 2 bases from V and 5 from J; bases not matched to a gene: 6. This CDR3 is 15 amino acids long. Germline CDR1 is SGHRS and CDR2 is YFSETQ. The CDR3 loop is CASSFSGTGVETQYF. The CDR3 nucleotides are TGCGCCAGCAGCTTCTCCGGGACAGGGGTTGAGACCCAGTACTTC.

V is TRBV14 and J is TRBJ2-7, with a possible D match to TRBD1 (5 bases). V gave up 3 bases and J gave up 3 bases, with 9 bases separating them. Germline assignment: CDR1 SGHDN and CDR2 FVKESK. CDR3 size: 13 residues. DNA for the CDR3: TGTGCCAGCAGCCACGGACACCGCTACGAGCAGTACTTC. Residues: CASSHGHRYEQYF.

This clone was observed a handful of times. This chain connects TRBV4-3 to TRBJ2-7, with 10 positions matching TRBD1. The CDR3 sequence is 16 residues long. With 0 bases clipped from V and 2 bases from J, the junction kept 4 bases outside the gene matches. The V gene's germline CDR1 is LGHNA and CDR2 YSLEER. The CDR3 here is CASSQDSGQGAYEQYF. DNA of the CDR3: TGCGCCAGCAGCCAAGACTCCGGACAGGGGGCCTACGAGCAGTACTTC.

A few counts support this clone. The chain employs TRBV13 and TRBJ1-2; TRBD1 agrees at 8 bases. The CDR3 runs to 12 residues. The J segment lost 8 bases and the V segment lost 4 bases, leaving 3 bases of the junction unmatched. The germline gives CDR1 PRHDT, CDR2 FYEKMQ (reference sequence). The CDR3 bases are TGTGCCAGCAGCTGGGACAGGAGCGGCTACACCTTC. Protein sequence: CASSWDRSGYTF.

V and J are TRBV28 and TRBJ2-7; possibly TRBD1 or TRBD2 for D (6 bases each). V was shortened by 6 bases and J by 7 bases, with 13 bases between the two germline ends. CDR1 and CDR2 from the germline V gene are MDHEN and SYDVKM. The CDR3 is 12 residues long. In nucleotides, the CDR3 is TGTGCCAGCAGAAGCACAGGGACTGAGCAGTACTTC. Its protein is CASRSTGTEQYF.

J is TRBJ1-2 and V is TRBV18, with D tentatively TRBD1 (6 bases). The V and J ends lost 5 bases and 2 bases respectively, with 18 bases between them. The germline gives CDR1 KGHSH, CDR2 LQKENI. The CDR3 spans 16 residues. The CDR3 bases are TGTGCCAGCTCAGCCGCCCGACAGGAGTACAACTATGGCTACACCTTC. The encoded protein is CASSAARQEYNYGYTF.

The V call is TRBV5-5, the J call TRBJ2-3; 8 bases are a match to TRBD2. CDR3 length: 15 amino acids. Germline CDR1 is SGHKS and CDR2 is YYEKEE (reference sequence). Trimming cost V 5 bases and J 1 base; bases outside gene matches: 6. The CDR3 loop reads CASSYSGTRTDTQYF. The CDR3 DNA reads TGTGCCAGCAGTTATAGCGGGACCCGCACAGATACGCAGTATTTT.

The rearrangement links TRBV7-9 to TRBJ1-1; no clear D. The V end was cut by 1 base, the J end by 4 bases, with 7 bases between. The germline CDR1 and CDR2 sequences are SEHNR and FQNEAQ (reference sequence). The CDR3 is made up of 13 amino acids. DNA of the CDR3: TGTGCCAGCAGCTTAGAGGGTTTCACTGAAGCTTTCTTT. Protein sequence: CASSLEGFTEAFF.